This T cell receptor beta chain stems from a study of T cells in Graves' hyperthyroidism and ophthalmopathy. Across the study: Upon initial diagnosis and before any treatment, peripheral blood was collected.

The TCR beta CDR3 regions underwent amplification using RNA transcripts as the source. The study used the HTBI primer set for a first-round RT-PCR of the TCR CDR3. TCRdb reprocessed the multiplex PCR reads via MiXCR and lists one record per CDR3 protein. The sample includes approximately 380,000 distinct CDR3 sequences, roughly 13% of them seen just once. This clonotype was picked up many times. Its target is not known. A patient was excluded if there was uncontrolled infection, other autoimmune disease, pregnancy or lactation. Diagnoses rested on clinical symptoms, serum thyroxine and TRAb, thyroid ultrasound and orbital computed tomography. Study results and limitations: It was a median approximately six months before onset that the model predicted ophthalmopathy.

Germline V gives CDR1 MNHNS, CDR2 SASEGT. Trimming cost V 6 bases and J 0 bases, with 16 bases left between them. The CDR3 runs 16 residues. The chain couples TRBV6-1 to TRBJ2-3; no firm D call. The clonotype was recovered from a man aged 45-65 years with Graves' ophthalmopathy. Sequencing was done on a sample of blood. CDR3 in amino acids: CASSAWVAPSTDTQYF. The CDR3 DNA sequence: TGTGCCAGCAGCGCGTGGGTCGCCCCGAGCACAGATACGCAGTATTTT.